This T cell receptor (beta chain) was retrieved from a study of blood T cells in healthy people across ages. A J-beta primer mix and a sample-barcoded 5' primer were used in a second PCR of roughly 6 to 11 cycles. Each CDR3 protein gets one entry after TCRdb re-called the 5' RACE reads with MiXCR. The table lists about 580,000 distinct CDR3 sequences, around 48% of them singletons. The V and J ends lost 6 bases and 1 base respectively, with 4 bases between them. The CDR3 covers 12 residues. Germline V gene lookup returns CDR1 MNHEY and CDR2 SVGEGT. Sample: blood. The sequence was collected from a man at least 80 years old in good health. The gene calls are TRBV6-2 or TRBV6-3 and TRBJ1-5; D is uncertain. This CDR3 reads CASRRSNQPQHF. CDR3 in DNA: TGTGCCAGCAGACGGAGCAATCAGCCCCAGCATTTT.